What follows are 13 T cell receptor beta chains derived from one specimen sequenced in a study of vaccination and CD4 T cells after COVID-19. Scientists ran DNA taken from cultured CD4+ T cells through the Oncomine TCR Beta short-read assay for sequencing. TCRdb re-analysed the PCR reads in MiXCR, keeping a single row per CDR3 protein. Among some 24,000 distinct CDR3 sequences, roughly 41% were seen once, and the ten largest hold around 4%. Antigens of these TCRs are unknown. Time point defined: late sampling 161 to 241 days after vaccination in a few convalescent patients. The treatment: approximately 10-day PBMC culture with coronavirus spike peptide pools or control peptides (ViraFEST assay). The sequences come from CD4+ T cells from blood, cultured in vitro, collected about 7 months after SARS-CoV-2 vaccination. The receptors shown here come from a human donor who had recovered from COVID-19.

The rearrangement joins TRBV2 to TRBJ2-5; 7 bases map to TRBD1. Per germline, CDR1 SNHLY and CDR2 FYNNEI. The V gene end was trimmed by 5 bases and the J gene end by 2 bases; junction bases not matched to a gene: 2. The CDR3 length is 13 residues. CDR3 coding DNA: TGTGCCAGCAGTCAGACAGGGCAAGAGACCCAGTACTTC. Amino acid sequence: CASSQTGQETQYF.

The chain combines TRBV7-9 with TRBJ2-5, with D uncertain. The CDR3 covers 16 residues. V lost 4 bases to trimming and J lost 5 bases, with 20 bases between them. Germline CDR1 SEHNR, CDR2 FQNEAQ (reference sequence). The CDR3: CASSSYWTLESETQYF. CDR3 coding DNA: TGTGCCAGCAGCTCCTACTGGACCCTAGAGTCGGAGACCCAGTACTTC. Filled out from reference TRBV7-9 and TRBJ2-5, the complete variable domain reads DTGVSQNPRHKITKRGQNVTFRCDPISEHNRLYWYRQTLGQGPEFLTYFQNEAQLEKSRLLSDRFSAERPKGSFSTLEIQRTEQGDSAMYLCASSSYWTLESETQYFGPGTRLLVL.

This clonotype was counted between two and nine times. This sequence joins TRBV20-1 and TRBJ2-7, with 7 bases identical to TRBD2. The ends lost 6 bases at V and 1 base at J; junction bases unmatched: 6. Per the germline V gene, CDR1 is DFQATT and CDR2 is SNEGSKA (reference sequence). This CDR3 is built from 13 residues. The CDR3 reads CSAPLARSYEQYF. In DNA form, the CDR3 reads TGCAGTGCCCCACTAGCGAGGTCCTACGAGCAGTACTTC.

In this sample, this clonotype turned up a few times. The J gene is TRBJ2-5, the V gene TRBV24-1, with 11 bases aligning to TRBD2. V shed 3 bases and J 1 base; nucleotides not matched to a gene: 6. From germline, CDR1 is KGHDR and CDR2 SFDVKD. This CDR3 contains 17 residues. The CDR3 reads CATSDRGTSGLQETQYF. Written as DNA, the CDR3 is TGTGCCACCAGTGATCGCGGGACTAGCGGACTCCAAGAGACCCAGTACTTC.

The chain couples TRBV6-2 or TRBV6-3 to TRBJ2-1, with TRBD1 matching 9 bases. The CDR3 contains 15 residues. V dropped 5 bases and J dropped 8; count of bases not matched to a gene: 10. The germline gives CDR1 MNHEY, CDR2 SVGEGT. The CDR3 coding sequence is TGTGCCAGCAGTCCCCGGGGACAGGGACAGTATGAGCAGTTCTTC. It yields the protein CASSPRGQGQYEQFF.

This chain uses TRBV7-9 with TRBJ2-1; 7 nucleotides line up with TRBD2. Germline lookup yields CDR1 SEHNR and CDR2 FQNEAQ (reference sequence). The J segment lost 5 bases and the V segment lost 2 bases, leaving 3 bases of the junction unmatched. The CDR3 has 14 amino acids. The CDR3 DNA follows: TGTGCCAGCAGCTTAAGTCTAGCGGACAATGAGCAGTTCTTC. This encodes CASSLSLADNEQFF. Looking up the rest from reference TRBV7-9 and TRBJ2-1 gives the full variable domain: DTGVSQNPRHKITKRGQNVTFRCDPISEHNRLYWYRQTLGQGPEFLTYFQNEAQLEKSRLLSDRFSAERPKGSFSTLEIQRTEQGDSAMYLCASSLSLADNEQFFGPGTRLTVL.

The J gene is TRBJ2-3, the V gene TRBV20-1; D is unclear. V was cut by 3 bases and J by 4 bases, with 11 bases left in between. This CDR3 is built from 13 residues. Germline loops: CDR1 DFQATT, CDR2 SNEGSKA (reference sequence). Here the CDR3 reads CSARPYSADTQYF. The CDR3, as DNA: TGCAGTGCTAGGCCCTACTCAGCAGATACGCAGTATTTT.

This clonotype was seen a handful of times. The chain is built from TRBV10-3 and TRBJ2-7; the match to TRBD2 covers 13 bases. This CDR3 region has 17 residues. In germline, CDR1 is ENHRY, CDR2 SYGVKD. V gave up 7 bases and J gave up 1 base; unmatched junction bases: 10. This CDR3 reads CAITSGTSGTHSYEQYF. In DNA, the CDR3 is TGTGCCATCACCTCCGGGACTAGCGGGACCCATTCCTACGAGCAGTACTTC.

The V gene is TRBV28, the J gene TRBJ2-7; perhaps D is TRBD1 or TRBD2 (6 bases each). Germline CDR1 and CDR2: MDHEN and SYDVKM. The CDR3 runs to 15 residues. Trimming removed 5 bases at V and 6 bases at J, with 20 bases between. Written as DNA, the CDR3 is TGTGCCAGCAGTAGGGGGGCGGGACGAATAACCGAGCAGTACTTC. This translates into CASSRGAGRITEQYF.

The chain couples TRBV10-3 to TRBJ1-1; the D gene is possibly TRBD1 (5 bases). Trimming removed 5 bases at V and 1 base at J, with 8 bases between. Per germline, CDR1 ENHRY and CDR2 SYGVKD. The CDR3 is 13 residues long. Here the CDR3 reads CAISQGSNTEAFF. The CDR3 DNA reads TGTGCCATCAGTCAGGGTTCGAACACTGAAGCTTTCTTT.

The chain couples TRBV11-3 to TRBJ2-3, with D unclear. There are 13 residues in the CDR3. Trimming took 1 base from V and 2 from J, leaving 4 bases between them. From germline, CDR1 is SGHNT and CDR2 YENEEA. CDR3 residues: CASSLGATDTQYF. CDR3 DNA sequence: TGTGCCAGCAGCTTAGGGGCCACAGATACGCAGTATTTT.

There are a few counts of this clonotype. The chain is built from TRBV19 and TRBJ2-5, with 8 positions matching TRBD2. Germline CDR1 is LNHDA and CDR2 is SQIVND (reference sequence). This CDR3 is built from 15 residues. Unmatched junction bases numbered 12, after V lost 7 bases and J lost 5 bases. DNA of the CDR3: TGTGCCAGTACAACCCGGGGACTAGTAGGCGAGACCCAGTACTTC. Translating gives CASTTRGLVGETQYF.

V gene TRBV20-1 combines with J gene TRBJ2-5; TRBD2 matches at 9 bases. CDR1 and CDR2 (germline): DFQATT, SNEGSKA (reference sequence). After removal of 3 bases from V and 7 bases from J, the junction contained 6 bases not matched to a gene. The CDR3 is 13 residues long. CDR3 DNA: TGCAGTGCTAGCACTAGAGCGGGGGGGACCCAGTACTTC. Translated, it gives CSASTRAGGTQYF.